The 10 T cell receptor beta chains in this list originate from one sample, sequenced in a study of cytomegalovirus exposure and HLA in healthy donors. Use of 60 Vbeta and 13 Jbeta primers characterized the PCR. This table comes from immunoSEQ multiplex PCR, and its TCRdb copy is limited to in-frame clones, with some not included. Of approximately 100,000 clones in the sample, approximately 70% were seen once. The source material was PBMCs. These receptors all come from a man in his forties in good health and CMV-seronegative.

This chain joins TRBV15 and TRBJ1-2, with D possibly being TRBD1 (5 bases). Trimming removed 0 bases at V and 4 bases at J, with 15 bases between. The V gene's germline CDR1 is LNHNV and CDR2 YYDKDF (reference sequence). The CDR3 covers 16 residues. The CDR3 sequence: CATSRENPRGGYGYTF. Here the CDR3 DNA reads TGTGCCACCAGCAGAGAGAATCCTAGGGGCGGCTATGGCTACACCTTC.

This chain joins TRBV9 and TRBJ2-7, with D unclear. Germline V gene sequence: CDR1 SGDLS, CDR2 YYNGEE. The V end was cut by 0 bases, the J end by 3 bases, with 10 bases between. This CDR3 is 14 amino acids long. The CDR3 loop reads CASSVGGFSYEQYF. The DNA for the CDR3 is TGTGCCAGCAGCGTAGGTGGTTTTAGCTACGAGCAGTACTTC.

For this clone: The germline gene is not matched at one end of the junction; a read error may be the cause. This chain links TRBV7-7 with TRBJ2-3; 8 bases line up with TRBD2. The length of the CDR3 is 14 residues. Per germline, CDR1 SSHAT and CDR2 FNYEAQ (reference sequence). The CDR3 DNA reads TGTGCTAGCAGCGAAGGGGGTAGCGGGGAAGGGCGGTATTTT. This translates into CASSEGGSGEGRYF.

J is TRBJ1-6 and V is TRBV2, with D possibly TRBD1 on 5 matching bases. This CDR3 comprises 14 residues. The ends were cut back, 7 bases at V and 9 bases at J, with 16 bases in the middle. Germline CDR1 SNHLY, CDR2 FYNNEI. The CDR3 DNA follows: TGTGCCAGCATCCAGGACAAACTGGTTTCACCCCTCCACTTT. Translation gives CASIQDKLVSPLHF.

This rearrangement joins TRBV18 to TRBJ2-7, with no clear D. This CDR3 spans 13 amino acids. CDR1 KGHSH and CDR2 LQKENI come from the germline V gene. Trimming removed 6 bases from V and 0 bases from J, with 9 bases in between. The CDR3 protein is CASSLSGSYEQYF. Here the CDR3 DNA reads TGTGCCAGCTCCCTTTCGGGCTCCTACGAGCAGTACTTC.

The J gene is TRBJ1-1, the V gene TRBV6-5; TRBD1 might be the D (5 bases). Germline CDR1 reads MNHEY; CDR2 reads SVGAGI. V gave up 8 bases and J gave up 1 base, with 11 bases separating them. This CDR3 has 13 residues. CDR3 sequence: CASPIGENTEAFF. DNA for the CDR3: TGTGCCAGCCCGATAGGGGAGAACACTGAAGCTTTCTTT.

The chain combines TRBV28 with TRBJ1-1; perhaps TRBD1 as D (5 bases). The V end was cut by 3 bases, the J end by 0 bases, with 8 bases between. Per germline, CDR1 MDHEN and CDR2 SYDVKM. This CDR3 is 14 amino acids long. The CDR3 sequence is CASSFGGMNTEAFF. The CDR3 nucleotides are TGTGCCAGCAGTTTCGGGGGAATGAACACTGAAGCTTTCTTT.

The V gene is TRBV4-1, the J gene TRBJ1-1; D remains unclear. This CDR3 has 16 amino acids. CDR1 is MGHRA and CDR2 is YSYEKL in the germline V gene. The V gene lost 0 bases and the J gene lost 0 bases, with 11 bases spanning the gap. CDR3 nucleotides: TGCGCCAGCAGCCAAGAGTGGTACAGCTTGAACACTGAAGCTTTCTTT. Its protein product is CASSQEWYSLNTEAFF.

The V gene is TRBV7-2, the J gene TRBJ2-3, with 10 bases fitting TRBD2. The trim removed 4 bases at V and 2 bases at J, leaving 3 bases unmatched. The CDR3 is 15 residues long. CDR1 and CDR2 from the germline V gene are SGHTA and FQGNSA. The CDR3 DNA is TGTGCCAGCAGCTCCCTAGCGGGGGCCACAGATACGCAGTATTTT. Translated, it gives CASSSLAGATDTQYF.

V gene TRBV30 combines with J gene TRBJ1-5, with D possibly TRBD1 on 6 matching bases. The germline V and J ends were trimmed by 1 base and 3 bases, with 7 bases remaining between them. The V gene's germline CDR1 is GTSNPN and CDR2 SVGIG (reference sequence). This CDR3 is built from 13 residues. CDR3 region: CAWSAGDNQPQHF. The CDR3 nucleotides are TGTGCCTGGAGTGCAGGGGACAATCAGCCCCAGCATTTT. Full variable domain (remainder filled in from reference TRBV30 and TRBJ1-5): SQTIHQWPATLVQPVGSPLSLECTVEGTSNPNLYWYRQAAGRGLQLLFYSVGIGQISSEVPQNLSASRPQDRQFILSSKKLLLSDSGFYLCAWSAGDNQPQHFGDGTRLSIL.